This paragraph covers one T cell receptor (beta chain) sequence. Its matching antigen is unknown. This sample is part of a study of identical twins. Trimming cost V 10 bases and J 0 bases; bases outside gene matches: 8. Germline CDR1 SEHNR, CDR2 FQNEAQ (reference sequence). The CDR3 sequence is 15 residues long. General observations from the study: Invariant T cells like MAIT and iNKT could partly confound the zero-insertion analyses.

TCRdb independently ran MiXCR on the 5' RACE reads; one entry per CDR3 protein. The sample records under 800,000 distinct CDR3 sequences, approximately 22% being singletons. Separately, the same data were catalogued under a study of T cells expressing NK-cell markers. In that study: According to the study, TCR beta repertoires originated from sorted CD3+CD56+NKG2C+, CD3+CD56+NKG2C- and CD3+CD56-NKG2C+ T cells.

The receptor was isolated from a young woman in good health. The chain carries TRBV7-9 and TRBJ2-1; 8 bases map to TRBD2. The sequencing input was PBMCs. The chain's CDR3 is CATYMSGSSYNEQFF. The CDR3 DNA sequence: TGTGCCACCTACATGAGCGGGAGCTCCTACAATGAGCAGTTCTTC.